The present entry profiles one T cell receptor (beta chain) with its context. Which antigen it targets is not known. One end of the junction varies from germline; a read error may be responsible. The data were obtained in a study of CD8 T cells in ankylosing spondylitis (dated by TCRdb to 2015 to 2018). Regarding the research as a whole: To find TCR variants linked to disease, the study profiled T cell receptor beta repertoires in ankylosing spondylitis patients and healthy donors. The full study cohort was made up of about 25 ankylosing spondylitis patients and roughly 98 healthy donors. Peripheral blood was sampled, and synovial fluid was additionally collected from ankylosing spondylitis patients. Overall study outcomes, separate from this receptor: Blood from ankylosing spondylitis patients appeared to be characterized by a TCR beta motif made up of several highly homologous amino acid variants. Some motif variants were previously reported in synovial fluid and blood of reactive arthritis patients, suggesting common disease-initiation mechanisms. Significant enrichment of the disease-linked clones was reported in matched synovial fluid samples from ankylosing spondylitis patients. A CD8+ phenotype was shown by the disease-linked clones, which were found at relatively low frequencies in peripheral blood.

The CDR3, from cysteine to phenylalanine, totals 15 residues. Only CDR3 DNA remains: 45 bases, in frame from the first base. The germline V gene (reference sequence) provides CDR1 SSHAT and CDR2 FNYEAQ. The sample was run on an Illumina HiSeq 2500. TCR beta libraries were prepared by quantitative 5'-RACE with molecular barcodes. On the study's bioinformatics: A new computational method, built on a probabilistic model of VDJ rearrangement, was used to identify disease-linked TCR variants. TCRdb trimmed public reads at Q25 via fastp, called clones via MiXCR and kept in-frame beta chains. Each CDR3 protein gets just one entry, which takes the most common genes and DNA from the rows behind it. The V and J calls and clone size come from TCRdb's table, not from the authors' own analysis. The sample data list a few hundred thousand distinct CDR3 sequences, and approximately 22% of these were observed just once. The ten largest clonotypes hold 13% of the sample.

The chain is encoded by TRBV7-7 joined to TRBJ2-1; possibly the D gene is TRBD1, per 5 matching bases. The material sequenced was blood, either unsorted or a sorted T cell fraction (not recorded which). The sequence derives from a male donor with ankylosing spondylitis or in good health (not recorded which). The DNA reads TGTGCTAGCAGCCCCGGACATTTAAGGGACAATGAGCAGTTCTTC. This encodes CASSPGHLRDNEQFF.